Shown below are 20 T cell receptor beta chains from a single sample sequenced in a study of OX40 agonist ivuxolimab in advanced cancers. Profiled with immunoSEQ multiplex PCR; TCRdb holds only in-frame clones, not every one. This table holds around 140,000 clones, approximately 90% found once. The source material was CD4+ or CD8+ T cells sorted from blood, sampled in a trial of the OX40 agonist ivuxolimab. Every receptor here comes from an adult with an advanced solid tumor such as melanoma, head and neck, liver or kidney cancer.

The chain's CDR3 is CAISESLASALETQYF. The CDR3 bases are TGTGCCATCAGTGAGTCTCTGGCTAGCGCACTGGAGACCCAGTACTTC. The gene calls are TRBV10-3 and TRBJ2-5, with D possibly TRBD2 on 6 matching bases. CDR3 size: 16 residues. V was shortened by 0 bases and J by 5 bases, with 16 bases between the two germline ends. Germline V gives CDR1 ENHRY, CDR2 SYGVKD.

The chain has TRBV9 and TRBJ2-4; 10 bases map to TRBD1. V lost 0 bases to trimming and J lost 6 bases; unmatched junction nucleotides: 0. Germline CDR1 reads SGDLS; CDR2 reads YYNGEE. This CDR3 is 14 amino acids long. In nucleotides, the CDR3 is TGTGCCAGCAGCGTAGGGACAGGGGGAAACATTCAGTACTTC. Protein sequence: CASSVGTGGNIQYF.

The chain uses TRBV5-1 and TRBJ2-5; tentative D call: TRBD1 (5 bases). Trimming cost V 0 bases and J 2 bases, with 14 bases left between them. The CDR3 loop spans 16 amino acids. Looked up from germline, CDR1 is SGHRS and CDR2 is YFSETQ. This CDR3 reads CASSLVAGPSQETQYF. CDR3 sequence (DNA): TGCGCCAGCAGCTTGGTGGCAGGGCCAAGTCAAGAGACCCAGTACTTC.

The chain couples TRBV18 to TRBJ2-3; 11 bases are shared with TRBD2. CDR1 is KGHSH, CDR2 LQKENI, per germline. V trimming: 2 bases; J trimming: 3 bases; junction bases outside the gene matches: 7. The CDR3 is made up of 17 amino acids. The CDR3 DNA is TGTGCCAGCTCACCAAATAGTCTAGCGGGAGGTACAGATACGCAGTATTTT. Its protein product is CASSPNSLAGGTDTQYF.

The genes are TRBV5-6 and TRBJ2-2; 11 nucleotides agree with TRBD2. The germline gives CDR1 SGHDT, CDR2 YYEEEE. The CDR3 is 18 residues long. The J segment lost 6 bases and the V segment lost 2 bases, leaving 12 bases of the junction unmatched. In nucleotides, the CDR3 is TGTGCCAGCAGCTTATTTCGAACTAGCGGGAGCACTTCCGGGGAGCTGTTTTTT. Its translation: CASSLFRTSGSTSGELFF. The variable domain in full, completed from reference TRBV5-6 and TRBJ2-2, reads DAGVTQSPTHLIKTRGQQVTLRCSPKSGHDTVSWYQQALGQGPQFIFQYYEEEERQRGNFPDRFSGHQFPNYSSELNVNALLLGDSALYLCASSLFRTSGSTSGELFFGEGSRLTVL.

Written as DNA, the CDR3 is TGTGCCAGCAGCTTAGCTGTGACAGGGGGTAATGAGCAGTTCTTC. Its translation: CASSLAVTGGNEQFF. The V gene is TRBV7-2, the J gene TRBJ2-1, with 9 bases matching TRBD1. Looked up from germline, CDR1 is SGHTA and CDR2 is FQGNSA. The V and J ends lost 0 bases and 7 bases, in that order; junction bases with no gene match: 4. The CDR3 spans 15 residues.

The J gene is TRBJ1-1, the V gene TRBV7-9, with D unresolved. Germline V CDR1 and CDR2: SEHNR, FQNEAQ (reference sequence). The ends were cut back, 5 bases at V and 10 bases at J, with 14 bases in the middle. The CDR3 loop spans 12 amino acids. The DNA for the CDR3 is TGTGCCAGCAGCGGCCCACCTGGCGGAGCTTTCTTT. It yields the protein CASSGPPGGAFF.

The V call is TRBV5-1, the J call TRBJ2-1, with D possibly being TRBD2 (6 bases). V lost 0 bases and J 4 bases, leaving 11 bases between the germline ends. The CDR3 has 15 amino acids. Germline CDR1 and CDR2: SGHRS and YFSETQ. DNA for the CDR3: TGCGCCAGCAGCTTGGAAGGAGGAGGGTACAATGAGCAGTTCTTC. Translated: CASSLEGGGYNEQFF.

The chain links TRBV18 to TRBJ1-5, with unresolved D. CDR3 length equals 14 residues. Trimming took off 4 bases at V and 1 base at J, with 8 bases between the two ends. Germline V CDR1 and CDR2: KGHSH, LQKENI. CDR3 amino acids: CASSLGRSNQPQHF. DNA of the CDR3: TGTGCCAGCTCACTAGGGCGGAGCAATCAGCCCCAGCATTTT.

The genes are TRBV7-3 and TRBJ2-5; possible D gene TRBD2, 7 bases. CDR1 is SGHTA and CDR2 is FQGTGA in the germline V gene. Trimming cost V 3 bases and J 4 bases, with 15 bases left between them. This CDR3 spans 15 amino acids. Here the CDR3 reads CASSLGGTTLETQYF. CDR3 coding DNA: TGTGCCAGCAGCTTGGGGGGGACAACCTTAGAGACCCAGTACTTC.

The chain links TRBV6-1 to TRBJ2-7, with TRBD2 identical over 9 bases. There are 15 residues in the CDR3. With V trimmed by 5 bases and J by 0 bases, 5 bases remained unmatched. CDR1 MNHNS and CDR2 SASEGT come from the germline V gene. The CDR3 protein is CASSRSGRFSYEQYF. DNA for the CDR3: TGTGCCAGCAGTCGGAGCGGGAGGTTCTCCTACGAGCAGTACTTC.

This clone was observed once. V is TRBV12-5 and J is TRBJ1-5; the D gene is possibly TRBD1 (6 bases). The ends were cut back, 0 bases at V and 0 bases at J, with 12 bases in the middle. There are 17 residues in the CDR3. The germline V gene has CDR1 LGHNT and CDR2 FRNRAP. CDR3 loop: CASGLVVGQYSNQPQHF. The CDR3 bases are TGTGCTAGTGGTTTGGTAGTTGGACAGTATAGCAATCAGCCCCAGCATTTT.

This clone was seen only once. The sample holds other DNA sequences that translate to the same CDR3. This rearrangement joins TRBV18 to TRBJ2-7; 9 bases align to TRBD1. There are 14 residues in the CDR3. The trim removed 3 bases at V and 3 bases at J, leaving 3 bases unmatched. Germline CDR1 KGHSH, CDR2 LQKENI. CDR3 nucleotide sequence: TGTGCCAGCTCACCGGGACAGGGACTCTACGAGCAGTACTTC. This translates into CASSPGQGLYEQYF.

The chain couples TRBV7-8 to TRBJ2-1; 11 bases agree with TRBD2. Trimming took 5 bases from V and 5 from J; bases not matched to a gene: 5. The CDR3 has 15 amino acids. CDR1 and CDR2 from the germline V gene are SGHVS and FQNEAQ. CDR3 DNA sequence: TGTGCCAGCAGCCTATTAGCGGGAGGGGACAATGAGCAGTTCTTC. This gives the protein CASSLLAGGDNEQFF.

This chain joins TRBV30 and TRBJ1-1; 9 bases are a match to TRBD1. Losses at the gene ends were 2 bases for V and 3 bases for J; bases not matched to a gene: 4. The CDR3 is made up of 14 amino acids. The germline gives CDR1 GTSNPN, CDR2 SVGIG (reference sequence). The CDR3 nucleotides are TGTGCCTGGAGTAGGGACAGGGCTTACACTGAAGCTTTCTTT. It is translated as CAWSRDRAYTEAFF. Combining the CDR3 with reference TRBV30 and TRBJ1-1 gives the whole variable domain SQTIHQWPATLVQPVGSPLSLECTVEGTSNPNLYWYRQAAGRGLQLLFYSVGIGQISSEVPQNLSASRPQDRQFILSSKKLLLSDSGFYLCAWSRDRAYTEAFFGQGTRLTVV.

This chain joins TRBV19 and TRBJ2-1, with 7 nucleotides matching TRBD1. The CDR3 totals 17 residues. Germline V gene lookup returns CDR1 LNHDA and CDR2 SQIVND (reference sequence). Trimming removed 4 bases from V and 0 bases from J; junction bases left unmatched: 9. DNA of the CDR3: TGTGCCAGTAGTACCTCCTCACACAGGGGCTCCTACAATGAGCAGTTCTTC. Its protein is CASSTSSHRGSYNEQFF.

The rearrangement links TRBV7-2 to TRBJ2-1; 8 bases agree with TRBD2. Germline CDR1 is SGHTA and CDR2 is FQGNSA. The CDR3 has 14 residues. J was trimmed by 9 bases and V by 4 bases; bases with no gene match: 8. The CDR3 loop is CASSSAGEWSEQFF. The CDR3 region has the DNA TGTGCCAGCAGCTCAGCGGGAGAATGGAGTGAGCAGTTCTTC.

The gene calls are TRBV28 and TRBJ1-5; tentative D call: TRBD1 (5 bases). Trimming cost V 1 base and J 5 bases, with 15 bases left between them. CDR3 size: 16 residues. Germline-derived CDR1 and CDR2 are MDHEN and SYDVKM. In DNA form, the CDR3 reads TGTGCCAGCAGTTTATCCTACAGGAGTTCTTATCAGCCCCAGCATTTT. This sequence encodes CASSLSYRSSYQPQHF.

J is TRBJ1-2 and V is TRBV6-1, with a weak D call TRBD1 (5 bases). This CDR3 spans 15 amino acids. Germline V lookup: CDR1 MNHNS, CDR2 SASEGT. V lost 2 bases, J lost 3 bases, and 13 bases lay in between. CDR3 residues: CASSEYGAAHYGYTF. The CDR3 DNA follows: TGTGCCAGCAGTGAATATGGGGCAGCGCACTATGGCTACACCTTC.

The chain couples TRBV11-3 to TRBJ2-7, with TRBD2 as a possible D gene (5 bases). The CDR3 loop spans 14 amino acids. Trimming cost V 3 bases and J 1 base, with 10 bases left between them. The germline CDR1 and CDR2 sequences are SGHNT and YENEEA. CDR3 DNA: TGTGCCAGCAGCTTCACGGGGTCATCCTACGAGCAGTACTTC. It codes for CASSFTGSSYEQYF.